This T cell receptor (beta chain) was found in a study of molecular identifiers for immune sequencing clone quantification. Study context: Four of five RNA aliquots from approximately 20,000 or 98,000 naive CD8 T cells were sequenced. The study, taken as a whole, reports: Spiked-in Jurkat TCR RNA corresponding to one cell was reported as detectable against more than 750,000 naive cells.

Libraries from naive CD8 cells were generated from approximately 22,000 to 940,000 sorted cells (with 10%, 30% or 50% RNA). The CDR3 is 17 amino acids long, termini counted. TCRdb independently ran MiXCR on the PCR reads; one entry per CDR3 protein. The table includes approximately 630,000 distinct CDR3 sequences, 25% detected once. Note on this clonotype: Its antigen is still unknown. The DNA is omitted, as the CDR3 cannot be located on it reliably, and the CDR3 follows TCRdb's listing.

Sequenced sample: naive CD8+ T cells from blood, with Jurkat cell RNA spiked in. Noted subset: FACS-sorted CD8+CD4-CCR7+CD45RA+ naive T cells. The source of this sequence is a human donor in good health. Some libraries in this study had Jurkat cell RNA spiked in. V and J are TRBV5-3 and TRBJ2-6; TRBD1 is the table's D call and was not checked against the DNA. TRBV5-3 is reported as an ORF; its role is uncertain. The CDR3 sequence: CASSLEQVGSGANVQPF.